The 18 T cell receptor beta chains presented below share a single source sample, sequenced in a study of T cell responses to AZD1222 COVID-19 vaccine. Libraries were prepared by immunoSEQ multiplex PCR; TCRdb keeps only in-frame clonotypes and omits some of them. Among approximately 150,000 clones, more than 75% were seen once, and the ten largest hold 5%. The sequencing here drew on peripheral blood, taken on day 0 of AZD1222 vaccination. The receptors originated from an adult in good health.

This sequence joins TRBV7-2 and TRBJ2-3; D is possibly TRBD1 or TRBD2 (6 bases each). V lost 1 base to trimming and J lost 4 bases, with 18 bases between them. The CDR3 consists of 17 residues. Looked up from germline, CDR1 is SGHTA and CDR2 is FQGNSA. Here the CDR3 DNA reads TGTGCCAGCAGCTTAGGAGGAGGGGGAGGATTGCCAGATACGCAGTATTTT. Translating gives CASSLGGGGGLPDTQYF.

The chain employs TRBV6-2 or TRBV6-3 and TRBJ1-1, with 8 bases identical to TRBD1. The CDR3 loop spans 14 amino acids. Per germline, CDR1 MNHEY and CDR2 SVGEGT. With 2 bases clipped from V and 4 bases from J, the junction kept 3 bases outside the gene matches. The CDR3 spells CASSYDRGFTEAFF. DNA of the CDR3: TGTGCCAGCAGTTACGACAGGGGATTCACTGAAGCTTTCTTT.

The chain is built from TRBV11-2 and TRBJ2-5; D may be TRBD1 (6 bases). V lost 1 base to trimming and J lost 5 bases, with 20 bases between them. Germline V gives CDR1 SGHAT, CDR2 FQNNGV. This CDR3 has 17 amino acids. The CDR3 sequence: CASSLGVQGGYDETQYF. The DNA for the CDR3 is TGTGCCAGCAGCTTAGGGGTACAGGGTGGCTACGATGAGACCCAGTACTTC.

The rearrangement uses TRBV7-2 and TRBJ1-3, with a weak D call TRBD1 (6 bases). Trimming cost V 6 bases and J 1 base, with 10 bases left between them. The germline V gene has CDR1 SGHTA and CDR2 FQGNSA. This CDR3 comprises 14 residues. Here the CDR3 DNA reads TGTGCCAGCAGGATCACAGGGTCTGGAAACACCATATATTTT. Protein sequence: CASRITGSGNTIYF.

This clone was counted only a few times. The CDR3 loop reads CASSPGLGEQYF. The DNA of the CDR3 is TGTGCCAGCAGTCCCGGTTTGGGGGAGCAGTACTTC. This chain connects TRBV27 to TRBJ2-7; no clear D gene. V was trimmed by 5 bases and J by 7 bases, leaving 12 bases between them. This CDR3 region has 12 residues. Germline V gene sequence: CDR1 MNHEY, CDR2 SMNVEV (reference sequence).

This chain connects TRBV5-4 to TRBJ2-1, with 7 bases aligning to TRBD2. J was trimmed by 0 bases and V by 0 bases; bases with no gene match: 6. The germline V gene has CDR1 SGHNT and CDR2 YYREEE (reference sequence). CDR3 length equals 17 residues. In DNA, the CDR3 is TGTGCCAGCAGCTTGGGTGGGAGGGCCAGCTCCTACAATGAGCAGTTCTTC. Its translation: CASSLGGRASSYNEQFF.

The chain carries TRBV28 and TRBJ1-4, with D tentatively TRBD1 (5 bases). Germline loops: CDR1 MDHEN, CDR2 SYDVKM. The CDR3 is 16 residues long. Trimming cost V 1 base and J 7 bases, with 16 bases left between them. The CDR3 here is CASSLFRDAPSEKLFF. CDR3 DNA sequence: TGTGCCAGCAGTTTATTCAGGGACGCACCTAGTGAAAAACTGTTTTTT.

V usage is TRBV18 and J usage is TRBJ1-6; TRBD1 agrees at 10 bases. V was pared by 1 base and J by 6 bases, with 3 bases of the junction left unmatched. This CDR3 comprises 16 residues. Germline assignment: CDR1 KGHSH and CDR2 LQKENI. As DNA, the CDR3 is TGTGCCAGCTCACCACGACAGGGGGCAGTTAATTCACCCCTCCACTTT. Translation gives CASSPRQGAVNSPLHF.

This CDR3 reads CASSLVRAGNTEAFF. DNA for the CDR3: TGCGCCAGCAGCTTGGTCCGGGCAGGGAACACTGAAGCTTTCTTT. V gene TRBV5-1 combines with J gene TRBJ1-1; D unclear. Germline V gene data show CDR1 as SGHRS and CDR2 as YFSETQ. Trimming removed 0 bases at V and 1 base at J, with 10 bases between. This CDR3 has 15 amino acids.

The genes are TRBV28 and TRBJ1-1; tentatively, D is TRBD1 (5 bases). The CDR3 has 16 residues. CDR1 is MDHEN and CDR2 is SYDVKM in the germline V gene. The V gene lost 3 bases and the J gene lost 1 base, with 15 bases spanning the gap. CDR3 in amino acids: CASSFHSQGSNTEAFF. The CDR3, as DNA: TGTGCCAGCAGTTTTCACTCCCAGGGATCGAACACTGAAGCTTTCTTT.

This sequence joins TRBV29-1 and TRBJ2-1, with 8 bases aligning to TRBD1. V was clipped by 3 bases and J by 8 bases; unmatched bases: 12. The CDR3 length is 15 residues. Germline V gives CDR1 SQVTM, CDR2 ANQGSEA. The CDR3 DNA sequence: TGCAGCGTTGATGGGGTAGGACAGGGTTTAGATGAGCAGTTCTTC. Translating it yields CSVDGVGQGLDEQFF.

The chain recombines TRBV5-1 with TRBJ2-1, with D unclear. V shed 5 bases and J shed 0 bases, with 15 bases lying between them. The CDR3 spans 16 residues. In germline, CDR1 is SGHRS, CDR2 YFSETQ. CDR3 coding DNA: TGCGCCAGCAGTTCCCCGGGCCATCCCTCCTACAATGAGCAGTTCTTC. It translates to CASSSPGHPSYNEQFF.

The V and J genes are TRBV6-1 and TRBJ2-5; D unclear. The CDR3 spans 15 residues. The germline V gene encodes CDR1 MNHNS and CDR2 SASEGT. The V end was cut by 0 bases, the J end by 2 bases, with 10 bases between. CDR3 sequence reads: CASSEAKGEQETQYF. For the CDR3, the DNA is TGTGCCAGCAGTGAAGCAAAAGGCGAACAAGAGACCCAGTACTTC.

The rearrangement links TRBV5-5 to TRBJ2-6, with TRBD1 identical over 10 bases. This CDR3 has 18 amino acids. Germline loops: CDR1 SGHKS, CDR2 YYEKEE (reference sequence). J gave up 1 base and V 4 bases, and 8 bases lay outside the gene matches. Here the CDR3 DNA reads TGTGCCAGCAGCCAGACAGGGGGCGGAGGTTCTGGGGCCAACGTCCTGACTTTC. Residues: CASSQTGGGGSGANVLTF. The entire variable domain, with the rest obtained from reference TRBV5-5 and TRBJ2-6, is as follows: DAGVTQSPTHLIKTRGQQVTLRCSPISGHKSVSWYQQVLGQGPQFIFQYYEKEERGRGNFPDRFSARQFPNYSSELNVNALLLGDSALYLCASSQTGGGGSGANVLTFGAGSRLTVL.

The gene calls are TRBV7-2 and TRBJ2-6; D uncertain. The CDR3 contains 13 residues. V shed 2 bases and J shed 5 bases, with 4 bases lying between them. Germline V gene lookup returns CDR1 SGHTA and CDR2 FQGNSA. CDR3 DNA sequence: TGTGCCAGCAGCTTATCCAGGGCCAACGTCCTGACTTTC. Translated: CASSLSRANVLTF.

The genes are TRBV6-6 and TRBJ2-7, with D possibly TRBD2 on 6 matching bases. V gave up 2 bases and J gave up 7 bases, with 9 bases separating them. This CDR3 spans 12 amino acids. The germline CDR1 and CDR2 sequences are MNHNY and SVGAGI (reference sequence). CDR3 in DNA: TGTGCCAGCAGTTACGGGGGGTGGGAGCAGTACTTC. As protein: CASSYGGWEQYF.

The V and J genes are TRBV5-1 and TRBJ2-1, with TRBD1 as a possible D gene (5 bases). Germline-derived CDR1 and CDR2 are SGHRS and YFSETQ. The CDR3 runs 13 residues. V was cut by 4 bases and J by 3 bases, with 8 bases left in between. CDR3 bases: TGCGCCAGCAGCCTAAGGGGCTACAATGAGCAGTTCTTC. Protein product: CASSLRGYNEQFF. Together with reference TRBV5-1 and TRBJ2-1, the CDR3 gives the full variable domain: KAGVTQTPRYLIKTRGQQVTLSCSPISGHRSVSWYQQTPGQGLQFLFEYFSETQRNKGNFPGRFSGRQFSNSRSEMNVSTLELGDSALYLCASSLRGYNEQFFGPGTRLTVL.

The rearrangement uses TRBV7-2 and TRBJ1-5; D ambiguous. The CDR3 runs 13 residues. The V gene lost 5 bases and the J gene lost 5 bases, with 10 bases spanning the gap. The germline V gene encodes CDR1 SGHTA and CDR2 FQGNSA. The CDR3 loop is CASSLGGDQPQHF. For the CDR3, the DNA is TGTGCCAGCAGCCTCGGCGGGGATCAGCCCCAGCATTTT.